A single sample gave rise to the 4 T cell receptor beta chains below, sequenced in a study of blood T cell repertoires in COVID-19. Here immunoSEQ multiplex PCR was the method, and the copy in TCRdb shows in-frame clones only, minus some. Altogether 180,000 or so clones are present, approximately 83% being singletons, with the ten largest covering 13%. The sequenced sample was PBMCs or T cells enriched from blood (not recorded which). The receptors were sampled from a woman aged 55-69 years who had recovered from COVID-19.

This clone appeared a single time. The V gene is TRBV15, the J gene TRBJ2-3; 9 bases align to TRBD2. In germline, CDR1 is LNHNV, CDR2 YYDKDF (reference sequence). The CDR3 extends over 15 amino acids. V lost 6 bases, J lost 2 bases, and 6 bases stayed unmatched. The CDR3 sequence is CATRRGGHSTDTQYF. The CDR3 DNA is TGTGCCACCAGGCGGGGGGGCCATTCCACAGATACGCAGTATTTT.

The CDR3 DNA follows: TGTGCCAGCAGTTTTAGTTTCGGGTCCGGGGAGCTGTTTTTT. Protein product: CASSFSFGSGELFF. The chain carries TRBV28 and TRBJ2-2; D remains ambiguous. Germline CDR1 reads MDHEN; CDR2 reads SYDVKM. V lost 3 bases and J lost 6, with 11 bases in between. The CDR3 sequence is 14 residues long.

This sequence joins TRBV19 and TRBJ2-1, with 9 bases that match TRBD1. The CDR3 totals 16 residues. Germline assignment: CDR1 LNHDA and CDR2 SQIVND (reference sequence). Trimming at V came to 5 bases and at J to 3 bases, leaving 8 bases not matched to a gene. CDR3 nucleotides: TGTGCCAGTAGTGGCTTGGACAGGGGCTACTACAATGAGCAGTTCTTC. This translates into CASSGLDRGYYNEQFF.

This clone was found once. The chain has TRBV7-3 and TRBJ1-1; 7 nucleotides match TRBD1. V dropped 2 bases and J dropped 1; count of bases not matched to a gene: 7. Germline lookup yields CDR1 SGHTA and CDR2 FQGTGA. The CDR3 sequence is 16 residues long. CDR3 DNA sequence: TGTGCCAGCAGCTTAGCTGCGGCAGGGGGGAACACTGAAGCTTTCTTT. This translates into CASSLAAAGGNTEAFF.